Listed below are T cell receptor beta chains from one sample, sequenced in a study of cytomegalovirus exposure and HLA in healthy donors. The table came from immunoSEQ multiplex PCR; TCRdb's copy has only in-frame clones and leaves some out. This sample has 80,000 to 95,000 clones; about 74% occur once, and the top ten carry about 14%. The sequenced sample consisted of PBMCs. These receptors were obtained from a woman aged 45-65 years in good health and CMV-seropositive. Each CDR3 is given with its conserved first and last residue.

J: TRBJ1-1
V: TRBV27
CDR3: CASSLLEGTEAFF

J: TRBJ1-4
V: TRBV30
CDR3: CAWSGGGREKLFF

J: TRBJ1-4
V: TRBV30
CDR3: CAWSVRSPPRMEKLFF

J: TRBJ1-4
V: TRBV6-5
CDR3: CASRKVYGEKLFF

J: NA
V: TRBV27
CDR3: CASRPGQVTPYEQYF

J: TRBJ1-1
V: TRBV19
CDR3: CASSSDRVNTEAFF

J: TRBJ2-1
V: TRBV27
CDR3: CASSLRGTSGYNEQFF

J: TRBJ2-7
V: TRBV5-1
CDR3: CASRTYGGGDEQYF

J: TRBJ2-3
V: TRBV19
CDR3: CASNLAASTDTQYF

J: TRBJ2-3
V: TRBV7-9
CDR3: CSSSSYYGTSGGTDTQYF

J: TRBJ2-7
V: TRBV19
CDR3: CASSLGQWTYEQYF

J: TRBJ1-2
V: TRBV27
CDR3: CASGRQGLGYGYTF

J: TRBJ1-2
V: TRBV10-3
CDR3: CAIRADRGRVFGYTF

J: TRBJ1-1
V: TRBV5-4
CDR3: CASSSQNTEAFF

J: TRBJ1-2
V: TRBV2
CDR3: CASSFNGLGSSSYGYTF

J: TRBJ2-6
V: TRBV28
CDR3: CASSYGGSGANVLTF

J: TRBJ2-5
V: TRBV9
CDR3: CASSVAQQGGSQETQYF

J: TRBJ2-3
V: TRBV7-9
CDR3: CASSGQDRAPTDTQYF

J: TRBJ2-5
V: TRBV5-1
CDR3: CASSPRGGRETQYF

J: TRBJ2-7
V: TRBV6-5
CDR3: CASSYKFSGRDYEQYF

J: TRBJ2-7
V: TRBV7-2
CDR3: CASSLASTIGEQYF

J: TRBJ2-1
V: TRBV4-1
CDR3: CASSQSYEQFF

J: TRBJ2-1
V: TRBV5-4
CDR3: CASSSRLANYNEQFF

J: TRBJ1-2
V: TRBV4-2
CDR3: CASSQRREEGYTF

J: TRBJ2-5
V: TRBV11-2
CDR3: CASSLATSGTFKETQYF

J: TRBJ2-2
V: TRBV5-4
CDR3: CASGPENMRSGSGELFF

J: TRBJ2-3
V: TRBV11-3
CDR3: CASSLGTGPDTQYF

J: TRBJ2-1
V: TRBV28
CDR3: CASTGQPNYNEQFF

J: TRBJ2-6
V: TRBV7-6
CDR3: CASSLGGGLSGANVLTF

J: TRBJ2-2
V: TRBV5-1
CDR3: CASSLAGYGGELFF

J: TRBJ1-1
V: TRBV20-1
CDR3: CSARLISEAFF

J: TRBJ2-7
V: TRBV11-2
CDR3: CASSPPGLAGSYEQYF

J: TRBJ2-7
V: TRBV5-6
CDR3: CASSLGGGITYEQYF

J: TRBJ1-1
V: TRBV28
CDR3: CASSLIQGAEAFF

J: TRBJ1-5
V: TRBV19
CDR3: CASSMSRIGNQPQHF

J: TRBJ2-1
V: TRBV5-1
CDR3: CASSLPAYNEQFF

J: TRBJ1-3
V: TRBV29-1
CDR3: CSVFDRAGNTIYF

J: TRBJ2-2
V: TRBV25-1
CDR3: CASSETGQGDTGELFF

J: TRBJ2-1
V: TRBV5-6
CDR3: CASSRDRDNEQFF

J: TRBJ2-5
V: TRBV6-1
CDR3: CASSGSSAQETQYF

J: TRBJ1-4
V: TRBV5-1
CDR3: CASSLTLVVDRGNEKLFF